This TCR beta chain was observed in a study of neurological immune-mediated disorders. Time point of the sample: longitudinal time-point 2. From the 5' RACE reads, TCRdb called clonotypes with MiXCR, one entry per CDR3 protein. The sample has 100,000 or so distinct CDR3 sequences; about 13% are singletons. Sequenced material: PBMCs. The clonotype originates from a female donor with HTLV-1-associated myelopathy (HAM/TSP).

CDR3: CASSHSASYEQYF. The CDR3 DNA is TGTGCCAGCTCCCACAGTGCTTCCTACGAGCAGTACTTC. The rearrangement uses TRBV18 and TRBJ2-7; no clear D gene. Germline V lookup: CDR1 KGHSH, CDR2 LQKENI. The CDR3 spans 13 residues. Between the trimmed V and J ends, which lost 6 bases and 1 base, there was a span of 10 bases. Complete variable domain (other parts from reference TRBV18 and TRBJ2-7): NAGVMQNPRHLVRRRGQEARLRCSPMKGHSHVYWYRQLPEEGLKFMVYLQKENIIDESGMPKERFSAEFPKEGPSILRIQQVVRGDSAAYFCASSHSASYEQYFGPGTRLTVT.